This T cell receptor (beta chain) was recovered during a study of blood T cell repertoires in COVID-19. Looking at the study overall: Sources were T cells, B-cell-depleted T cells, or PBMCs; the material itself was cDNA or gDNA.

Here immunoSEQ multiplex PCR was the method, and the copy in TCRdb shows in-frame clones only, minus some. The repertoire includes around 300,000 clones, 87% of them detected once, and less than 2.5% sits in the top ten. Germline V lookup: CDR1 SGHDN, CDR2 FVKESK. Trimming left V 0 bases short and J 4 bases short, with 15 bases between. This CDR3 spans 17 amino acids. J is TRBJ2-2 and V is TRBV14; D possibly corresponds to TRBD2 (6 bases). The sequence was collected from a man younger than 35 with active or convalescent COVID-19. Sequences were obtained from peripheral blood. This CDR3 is CASSQDQRRDRTGELFF. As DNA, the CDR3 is TGTGCCAGCAGCCAAGATCAAAGGCGGGACCGCACCGGGGAGCTGTTTTTT.